This TCR beta chain is drawn from a study of cytomegalovirus exposure and HLA in healthy donors. Whole-study findings and limits: Investigators reported 150 to 200 TCR beta chains as tied to cytomegalovirus. The presence/absence work took it that sequencing depth was about the same across donors. The classifier, whose performance was assessed in both the original and validation cohorts, reportedly diagnosed cytomegalovirus status with high specificity and sensitivity.

In the PCR, 60 Vbeta and 13 Jbeta primers were used. Data came from immunoSEQ multiplex PCR; TCRdb stores just in-frame clones and leaves some out. This sample has tens of thousands of clones; 80% to 90% occur once, and the top ten carry 3.5% to 4%. The trim removed 0 bases at V and 6 bases at J, leaving 7 bases unmatched. CDR3 length: 17 amino acids. Germline-derived CDR1 and CDR2 are SGHTA and FQGNSA. Worth noting for this clone: Antigen: not known.

This clonotype was obtained from a woman under 30 in good health and CMV-seronegative. Material for sequencing was PBMCs. The V gene is TRBV7-2, the J gene TRBJ2-3; 12 bases line up with TRBD2. The CDR3 spells CASSLAQGLAGTDTQYF. CDR3 DNA: TGTGCCAGCAGCTTAGCCCAAGGACTAGCGGGAACTGATACGCAGTATTTT.